These T cell receptor beta chains were read from a single sample in a study of cytomegalovirus exposure and HLA in healthy donors. Only in-frame clones appear in the TCRdb table, and some are missing; sequencing was by immunoSEQ multiplex PCR. The sample yields approximately 100,000 clones, 50% to 75% seen once. Source material: PBMCs. These receptors all stem from a young man in good health and CMV-seronegative. Both conserved end residues are part of each CDR3. The D gene is left open where the match is weak. Some rows mark clone size as missing; the rest say once, few, many or name a class of expanded clone.

V: TRBV7-8
J: TRBJ2-2
size: -
D: -
CDR3: CASSLGMALRNTGELFF
DNA: TGTGCCAGCAGCTTAGGGATGGCACTACGGAACACCGGGGAGCTGTTTTTT

V: TRBV7-5
J: TRBJ1-1
size: -
D: -
CDR3: CASSPTGGIEAFF
DNA: TGTGCCAGCAGCCCGACAGGGGGAATTGAAGCTTTCTTT

V: TRBV6-4
J: TRBJ2-3
size: few
D: TRBD2
CDR3: CASSDGLATDTQYF
DNA: TGTGCCAGCAGTGACGGACTAGCGACAGATACGCAGTATTTT

V: TRBV5-8
J: TRBJ2-5
size: -
D: -
CDR3: CASSSSRQNFGETQYF
DNA: TGTGCCAGCAGCTCGAGTAGACAGAACTTTGGAGAGACCCAGTACTTC

V: TRBV30
J: TRBJ1-3
size: -
D: -
CDR3: CAWTGRRLSGNTIYF
DNA: TGTGCCTGGACCGGGAGACGGCTCTCTGGAAACACCATATATTTT

V: TRBV19
J: TRBJ1-2
size: few
D: -
CDR3: CASSIIVRDGYTF
DNA: TGTGCCAGTAGTATCATAGTCAGGGATGGCTACACCTTC

V: TRBV27
J: TRBJ1-4
size: -
D: TRBD1
CDR3: CASSLGWTGSEKLFF
DNA: TGTGCCAGCAGTTTAGGGTGGACAGGCAGTGAAAAACTGTTTTTT

V: TRBV6-4
J: TRBJ2-3
size: -
D: TRBD1
CDR3: CASSETGEVDTQYF
DNA: TGTGCCAGCAGTGAGACAGGGGAGGTAGATACGCAGTATTTT

V: TRBV7-3
J: TRBJ2-1
size: -
D: TRBD2
CDR3: CASSLEGRGGLGNNEQFF
DNA: TGTGCCAGCAGCTTAGAAGGGCGGGGGGGGCTGGGAAACAATGAGCAGTTCTTC

V: TRBV5-1
J: TRBJ1-1
size: -
D: -
CDR3: CASSFGRGGTEAFF
DNA: TGCGCCAGCAGCTTCGGACGGGGAGGGACTGAAGCTTTCTTT

V: TRBV30
J: TRBJ2-7
size: -
D: -
CDR3: CAWSEILGTLTYEQYF
DNA: TGTGCCTGGAGTGAAATTCTCGGGACTCTAACCTACGAGCAGTACTTC

V: TRBV6-5
J: TRBJ1-6
size: -
D: -
CDR3: CASGTSSYNSPLHF
DNA: TGTGCCAGCGGTACAAGCTCCTATAATTCACCCCTCCACTTT

V: TRBV5-1
J: TRBJ2-1
size: -
D: TRBD2
CDR3: CASSTLAGGPNNEQFF
DNA: TGCGCCAGCAGCACTTTAGCGGGGGGACCCAACAATGAGCAGTTCTTC

V: TRBV29-1
J: TRBJ1-5
size: -
D: -
CDR3: CSVEMADNQPQHF
DNA: TGCAGCGTTGAAATGGCAGACAATCAGCCCCAGCATTTT

V: TRBV6-4
J: TRBJ1-1
size: -
D: TRBD1
CDR3: CASSDSESRGRFNTEAFF
DNA: TGTGCCAGCAGTGACTCAGAGAGCAGGGGGCGTTTTAACACTGAAGCTTTCTTT

V: TRBV19
J: TRBJ1-5
size: -
D: -
CDR3: CASSPDLLAGNQPQHF
DNA: TGTGCCAGTAGTCCCGACCTTCTAGCGGGCAATCAGCCCCAGCATTTT

V: TRBV28
J: TRBJ2-7
size: -
D: -
CDR3: CASQTRFGYEQYF
DNA: TGTGCCAGCCAGACTAGATTCGGGTACGAGCAGTACTTC

V: TRBV7-9
J: TRBJ2-3
size: -
D: TRBD1
CDR3: CASSLGDSSTDTQYF
DNA: TGTGCCAGCAGCTTGGGGGACAGTAGCACAGATACGCAGTATTTT

V: TRBV9
J: TRBJ2-3
size: few
D: -
CDR3: CASSADGPPGADTQYF
DNA: TGTGCCAGCAGCGCTGACGGGCCACCGGGAGCAGATACGCAGTATTTT

V: TRBV12-5
J: TRBJ1-6
size: -
D: -
CDR3: CASGPSPWGGRNSPLHF
DNA: TGTGCTAGTGGTCCTTCCCCCTGGGGGGGGCGAAATTCACCCCTCCACTTT

V: TRBV4-3
J: TRBJ2-1
size: -
D: -
CDR3: CASSQGDSPEQFF
DNA: TGCGCCAGCAGCCAAGGGGACTCCCCCGAGCAGTTCTTC

V: TRBV28
J: TRBJ1-2
size: few
D: TRBD1
CDR3: CASSLSRGFNYGYTF
DNA: TGTGCCAGCAGTTTATCCAGGGGGTTCAACTATGGCTACACCTTC

V: TRBV6-5
J: TRBJ1-2
size: -
D: -
CDR3: CASSYSRPGDGGYTF
DNA: TGTGCCAGCAGTTACTCGAGGCCAGGGGACGGAGGCTACACCTTC

V: TRBV2
J: TRBJ2-1
size: -
D: TRBD1
CDR3: CASTTGGYIWIF
DNA: TGTGCCAGCACAACAGGGGGCTACATTTGGATCTTC

V: TRBV28
J: TRBJ2-3
size: -
D: -
CDR3: CASSSAERGTDTQYF
DNA: TGTGCCAGCAGCAGCGCGGAGAGGGGCACAGATACGCAGTATTTT

V: TRBV29-1
J: TRBJ2-2
size: few
D: TRBD2
CDR3: CSVVLAGAHTGELFF
DNA: TGCAGCGTTGTGCTAGCGGGGGCCCACACCGGGGAGCTGTTTTTT